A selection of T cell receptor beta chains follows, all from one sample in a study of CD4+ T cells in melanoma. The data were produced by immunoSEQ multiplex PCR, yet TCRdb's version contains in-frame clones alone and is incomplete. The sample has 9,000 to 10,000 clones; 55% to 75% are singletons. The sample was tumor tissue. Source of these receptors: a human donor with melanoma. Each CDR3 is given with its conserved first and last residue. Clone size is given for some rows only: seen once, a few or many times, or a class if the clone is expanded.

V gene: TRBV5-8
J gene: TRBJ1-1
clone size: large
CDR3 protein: CASSLRGADTEAFF

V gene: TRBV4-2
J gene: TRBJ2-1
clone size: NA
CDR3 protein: CASSLGSGEQFF

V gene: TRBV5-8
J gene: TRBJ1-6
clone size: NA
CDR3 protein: CASSDTGLDDSPLHF

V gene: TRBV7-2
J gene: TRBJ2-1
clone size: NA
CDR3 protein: CASSLGLYNEQFF

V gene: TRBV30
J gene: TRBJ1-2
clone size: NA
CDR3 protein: CAWDIGPSDGYTF

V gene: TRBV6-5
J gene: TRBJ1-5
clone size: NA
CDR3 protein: CASSPRWGTNQPQHF

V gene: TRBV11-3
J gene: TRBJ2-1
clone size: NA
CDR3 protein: CASSFDYGQQFF

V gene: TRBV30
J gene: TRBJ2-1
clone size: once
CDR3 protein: CAWSGLADEQFF

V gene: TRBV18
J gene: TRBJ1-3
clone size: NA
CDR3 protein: CASSHRQLSSGNTIYF

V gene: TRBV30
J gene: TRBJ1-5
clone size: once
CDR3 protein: CAWSVDYDEPQHF

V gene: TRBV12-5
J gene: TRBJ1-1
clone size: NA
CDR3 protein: CASAKEGPGTEAFF

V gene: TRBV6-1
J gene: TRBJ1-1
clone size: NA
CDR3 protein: CASSDWTLNTEAFF

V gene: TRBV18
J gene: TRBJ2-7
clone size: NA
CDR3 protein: CASSPGTGGSYEQYF

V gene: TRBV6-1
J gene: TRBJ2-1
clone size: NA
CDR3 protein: CASISDTTYNEQFF

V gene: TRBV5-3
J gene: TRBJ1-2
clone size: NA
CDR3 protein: CARSHSKGLCRNGYTF

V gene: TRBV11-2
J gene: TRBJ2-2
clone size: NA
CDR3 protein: CASSLLVSGELFF